These 8 T cell receptor beta chains were sequenced from one sample in a study of blood T cell repertoires in COVID-19. Assay: immunoSEQ multiplex PCR; the TCRdb copy retains only in-frame clones and omits some. The table shows roughly 200,000 clones, with over 70% occurring only once. Source material: peripheral blood. These receptors all stem from an older woman with acute or convalescent COVID-19.

The chain uses TRBV11-2 and TRBJ2-3; the match to TRBD2 covers 9 bases. J lost 7 bases, V lost 1 base, and 12 bases had no gene match. Germline-derived CDR1 and CDR2 are SGHAT and FQNNGV. The CDR3 is 17 residues long. The CDR3 DNA reads as TGTGCCAGCAGCTTAGTCCCCGGCGCCAGCGGGGGGCATACGCAGTATTTT. This gives the protein CASSLVPGASGGHTQYF.

The chain uses TRBV5-6 and TRBJ1-1, with TRBD1 identical over 7 bases. Germline-derived CDR1 and CDR2 are SGHDT and YYEEEE. V gave up 4 bases and J gave up 1 base; unmatched junction bases: 16. This CDR3 is built from 18 residues. The CDR3 coding sequence is TGTGCCAGCAGCATAAAAAAGACAGGGAGGAGCGGGAACACTGAAGCTTTCTTT. It is translated as CASSIKKTGRSGNTEAFF.

V is TRBV3-1 (or the pseudogene TRBV3-2) and J is TRBJ2-5, with D possibly TRBD2 on 6 matching bases. The CDR3 has 14 amino acids. The germline V gene has CDR1 LGHDT and CDR2 YNNKEL (reference sequence). The V and J ends lost 1 base and 9 bases respectively, with 15 bases between them. The CDR3 here is CASSQGPQGEAQYF. DNA for the CDR3: TGTGCCAGCAGCCAAGGGCCCCAAGGGGAGGCCCAGTACTTC.

This CDR3 reads CASSPLSSYNEQFF. The CDR3 DNA is TGTGCCAGTAGTCCTCTGAGCTCCTACAATGAGCAGTTCTTC. This chain connects TRBV19 to TRBJ2-1, with D unclear. V gave up 5 bases and J gave up 0 bases, with 8 bases separating them. The CDR3 length is 14 residues. Germline V CDR1 and CDR2: LNHDA, SQIVND (reference sequence).

The rearrangement joins TRBV7-2 to TRBJ2-5; D is perhaps TRBD1 (5 bases). Germline V lookup: CDR1 SGHTA, CDR2 FQGNSA. The CDR3 has 15 residues. The ends were cut back, 1 base at V and 6 bases at J, with 15 bases in the middle. CDR3 residues: CASSLEAGLGKTQYF. The CDR3 region has the DNA TGTGCCAGCAGCTTAGAGGCAGGGCTGGGGAAGACCCAGTACTTC.

V and J are TRBV15 and TRBJ2-7; 8 bases agree with TRBD1. The CDR3 runs 14 residues. Germline lookup yields CDR1 LNHNV and CDR2 YYDKDF (reference sequence). V lost 3 bases to trimming and J lost 2 bases; unmatched junction nucleotides: 3. CDR3: CATSRNRGAYEQYF. The CDR3 nucleotides are TGTGCCACCAGCAGGAACAGGGGGGCCTACGAGCAGTACTTC.

The CDR3 DNA is TGTGCCAGCAGCCTCGGAGGGCCCAACTATGGCTACACCTTC. Its protein product is CASSLGGPNYGYTF. This chain uses TRBV6-5 with TRBJ1-2; no clear D. V gave up 6 bases and J gave up 2 bases, with 13 bases separating them. This CDR3 region has 14 residues. Germline CDR1 MNHEY, CDR2 SVGAGI.

The chain carries TRBV27 and TRBJ2-7; 8 bases line up with TRBD1. The V gene's germline CDR1 is MNHEY and CDR2 SMNVEV (reference sequence). The CDR3 spans 13 residues. J lost 2 bases, V lost 6 bases, and 3 bases had no gene match. The CDR3 loop is CASRKDRAYEQYF. The CDR3 nucleotides read TGTGCCAGCAGAAAGGACAGGGCCTACGAGCAGTACTTC.